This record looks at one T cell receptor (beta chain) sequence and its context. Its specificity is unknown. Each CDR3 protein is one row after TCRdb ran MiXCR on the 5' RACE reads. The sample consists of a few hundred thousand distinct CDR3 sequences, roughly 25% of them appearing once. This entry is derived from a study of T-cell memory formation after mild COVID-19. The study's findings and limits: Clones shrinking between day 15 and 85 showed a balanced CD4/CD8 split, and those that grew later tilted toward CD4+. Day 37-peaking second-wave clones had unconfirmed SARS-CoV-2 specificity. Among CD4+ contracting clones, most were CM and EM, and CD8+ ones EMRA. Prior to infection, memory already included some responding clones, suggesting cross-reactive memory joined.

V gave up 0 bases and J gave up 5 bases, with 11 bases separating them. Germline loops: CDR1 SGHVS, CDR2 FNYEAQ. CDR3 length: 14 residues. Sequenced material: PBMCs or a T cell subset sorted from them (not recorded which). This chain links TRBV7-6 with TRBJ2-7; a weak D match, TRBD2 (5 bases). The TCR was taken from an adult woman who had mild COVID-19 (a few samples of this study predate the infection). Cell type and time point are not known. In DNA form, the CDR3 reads TGTGCCAGCAGCTTAGCGGAGGTGGACCACGAGCAGTACTTC. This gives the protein CASSLAEVDHEQYF.